This entry lists 30 T cell receptor beta chains sequenced from one sample in a study of CD8 T cells in ankylosing spondylitis. TCRdb recomputed calls from the 5' RACE reads with MiXCR, one row per CDR3 protein. The repertoire has about 340,000 distinct CDR3 sequences, 20% of them found once; the top ten carry about 12%. Material: blood, either unsorted or a sorted T cell fraction (not recorded which). These receptors were obtained from a male donor with ankylosing spondylitis or in good health (not recorded which).

In its sample, this clonotype was seen a few times. The genes are TRBV4-2 and TRBJ2-6, with D perhaps TRBD2 (5 bases). The CDR3 has 15 amino acids. The germline CDR1 and CDR2 sequences are LGHNA and YNFKEQ. Trimming cost V 4 bases and J 1 base, with 8 bases left between them. The CDR3 spells CASSPRDSGANVLTF. CDR3 nucleotides: TGTGCCAGCAGCCCCCGGGATTCTGGGGCCAACGTCCTGACTTTC.

The chain has TRBV11-3 and TRBJ2-1, with D possibly matching TRBD2 (5 bases). This CDR3 has 15 residues. V was shortened by 5 bases and J by 8 bases, with 19 bases between the two germline ends. Germline V lookup: CDR1 SGHNT, CDR2 YENEEA. CDR3 protein: CASSPRLPGTDEQFF. In DNA, the CDR3 is TGTGCCAGCAGCCCTCGACTACCGGGCACCGATGAGCAGTTCTTC.

V gene TRBV11-2 combines with J gene TRBJ2-5; 9 nucleotides agree with TRBD2. Losses at the gene ends were 3 bases for V and 4 bases for J; bases not matched to a gene: 3. CDR1 and CDR2 from the germline V gene are SGHAT and FQNNGV. The CDR3 spans 14 residues. DNA of the CDR3: TGTGCCAGCAGCTTCCTGACTAGCGGAGAGACCCAGTACTTC. As protein: CASSFLTSGETQYF.

J is TRBJ2-1 and V is TRBV29-1, with 10 bases identical to TRBD2. J was trimmed by 8 bases and V by 3 bases; bases with no gene match: 19. This CDR3 contains 18 residues. Germline CDR1 is SQVTM and CDR2 is ANQGSEA. The CDR3 is CSVEGPPFSSGGYHEQFF. In nucleotides, the CDR3 is TGCAGCGTTGAGGGACCTCCTTTCTCTAGCGGGGGTTATCATGAGCAGTTCTTC.

V and J are TRBV27 and TRBJ2-7; TRBD1 agrees at 7 bases. This CDR3 is built from 13 residues. The germline gives CDR1 MNHEY, CDR2 SMNVEV (reference sequence). V dropped 4 bases and J dropped 3; count of bases not matched to a gene: 3. The CDR3, as DNA: TGTGCCAGCAGTTCGGGACAGAACTACGAGCAGTACTTC. Amino acid sequence: CASSSGQNYEQYF.

The CDR3 region has the DNA TGCGCCAGCAGGCAAGGGACAGAGCAGTTCTTC. Residues: CASRQGTEQFF. This rearrangement joins TRBV10-2 to TRBJ2-1; a possible D gene is TRBD1 (6 bases). The CDR3 sequence is 11 residues long. Germline V gene data show CDR1 as WSHSY and CDR2 as SAAADI. V lost 6 bases to trimming and J lost 10 bases, with 10 bases between them.

This clonotype turned up a few times. The rearrangement joins TRBV5-1 to TRBJ2-3; TRBD2 matches at 16 bases. V shed 4 bases and J 5 bases; nucleotides not matched to a gene: 10. The length of the CDR3 is 18 residues. CDR1 SGHRS and CDR2 YFSETQ come from the germline V gene. CDR3: CASSLGGTSGGARDTQYF. DNA for the CDR3: TGCGCCAGCAGCCTCGGAGGGACTAGCGGGGGGGCGAGAGATACGCAGTATTTT.

This clonotype has more than one count but fewer than ten. The chain links TRBV12-3 or TRBV12-4 to TRBJ2-3, with D perhaps matching TRBD2 (6 bases). The length of the CDR3 is 15 residues. Trimming pared 6 bases from V and 6 bases from J, leaving 19 bases between. The CDR3 sequence is CASSSETGAGDTQYF. CDR3 sequence (DNA): TGTGCCAGCAGCTCAGAGACGGGCGCGGGGGATACGCAGTATTTT.

The table lists this clonotype with a few counts. This chain uses TRBV7-9 with TRBJ2-2; perhaps TRBD1 as D (6 bases). Germline V gene data show CDR1 as SEHNR and CDR2 as FQNEAQ (reference sequence). The CDR3 has 15 amino acids. V was shortened by 5 bases and J by 6 bases, with 16 bases between the two germline ends. The CDR3 DNA reads TGTGCCAGCAGCGGCGCAGGGGCTAAGGCCGGGGAGCTGTTTTTT. Its translation: CASSGAGAKAGELFF.

This clonotype has only a few counts. The chain couples TRBV20-1 to TRBJ2-7; 11 bases fit TRBD2. CDR1 DFQATT and CDR2 SNEGSKA come from the germline V gene (reference sequence). The CDR3 is 15 residues long. Trimming removed 5 bases from V and 2 bases from J; junction bases left unmatched: 8. CDR3 in amino acids: CSARTTSGGPYEQYF. CDR3 coding DNA: TGCAGTGCTCGAACCACTAGCGGGGGCCCCTACGAGCAGTACTTC.

The rearrangement uses TRBV12-3 or TRBV12-4 and TRBJ1-2; maybe TRBD1 (5 bases). The CDR3 extends over 12 amino acids. V gave up 7 bases and J gave up 4 bases, with 10 bases separating them. The CDR3 DNA is TGTGCCAGCAAGGACCAGGGCTATGGCTACACCTTC. Its translation: CASKDQGYGYTF.

The gene calls are TRBV11-2 and TRBJ2-1; D is possibly TRBD2 (8 bases). The CDR3 spans 15 residues. Looked up from germline, CDR1 is SGHAT and CDR2 is FQNNGV. Between the trimmed V and J ends, which lost 6 bases and 8 bases, there was a span of 20 bases. CDR3 coding DNA: TGTGCCAGCAGAATATCTACGGGAGGGGGCGATGAGCAGTTCTTC. This sequence encodes CASRISTGGGDEQFF.

This clonotype showed up just a few times. This chain joins TRBV20-1 and TRBJ2-3, with D perhaps TRBD1 (7 bases). From germline, CDR1 is DFQATT and CDR2 SNEGSKA (reference sequence). CDR3 size: 14 residues. The germline V and J ends were trimmed by 4 bases and 7 bases, with 18 bases remaining between them. The CDR3 spells CSANSDRDLHTQYF. In nucleotides, the CDR3 is TGCAGTGCTAACTCAGACAGGGACTTGCATACGCAGTATTTT.

This clonotype was counted only a few times. This chain links TRBV14 with TRBJ2-7, with 7 bases fitting TRBD1. CDR1 and CDR2 from the germline V gene are SGHDN and FVKESK. The CDR3 length is 15 residues. Unmatched junction bases numbered 6, after V lost 1 base and J lost 3 bases. Written as DNA, the CDR3 is TGTGCCAGCAGCCAAGCCTGGACAGGAGACTACGAGCAGTACTTC. Translation: CASSQAWTGDYEQYF.

The chain's CDR3 is CASSFVGQYYEQYF. DNA of the CDR3: TGTGCCAGCAGTTTTGTCGGACAGTACTACGAGCAGTACTTC. The V gene is TRBV12-3 or TRBV12-4, the J gene TRBJ2-7; tentatively, D is TRBD1 (6 bases). There are 14 residues in the CDR3. Trimming stripped 3 bases from V and 3 bases from J, with 12 bases between.

V gene TRBV3-1 combines with J gene TRBJ2-7; tentatively, D is TRBD1 (5 bases). V lost 2 bases and J lost 1, with 21 bases in between. Germline V gene data show CDR1 as LGHDT and CDR2 as YNNKEL (reference sequence). The CDR3 has 18 amino acids. The CDR3: CASSQHPIETALSYEQYF. In nucleotides, the CDR3 is TGTGCCAGCAGCCAACACCCAATTGAGACAGCGCTTTCCTACGAGCAGTACTTC.

This clonotype was found a few times. This chain links TRBV12-3 or TRBV12-4 with TRBJ2-7; 12 positions agree with TRBD1. V lost 4 bases to trimming and J lost 6 bases; unmatched junction nucleotides: 4. This CDR3 is built from 14 residues. CDR3 nucleotide sequence: TGTGCCAGCAGTTGGGACAGGGGGCAGGGCGAGCAGTACTTC. This translates into CASSWDRGQGEQYF.

This clonotype was counted between two and nine times. This chain connects TRBV4-1 to TRBJ2-7; no firm D call. The germline V gene encodes CDR1 MGHRA and CDR2 YSYEKL. The CDR3 runs 15 residues. The V end lost 0 bases, the J end lost 3 bases, and 12 bases lay between the germline ends. In DNA form, the CDR3 reads TGCGCCAGCAGCCAAGATCTCAACTCCCGCTACGAGCAGTACTTC. The encoded protein is CASSQDLNSRYEQYF.

The chain carries TRBV12-3 or TRBV12-4 and TRBJ2-5, with D perhaps being TRBD1 or TRBD2 (5 bases each). The CDR3 extends over 14 amino acids. V shed 2 bases and J shed 2 bases, with 9 bases lying between them. CDR3 coding DNA: TGTGCCAGCAGTTTATGGGACGGTCAAGAGACCCAGTACTTC. Translation: CASSLWDGQETQYF.

CDR3 nucleotides: TGTGCCAGCAGCTATCCCCGGGACGGGGAGGATAGCAATCAGCCCCAGCATTTT. Its protein product is CASSYPRDGEDSNQPQHF. V usage is TRBV7-3 and J usage is TRBJ1-5, with D possibly TRBD1 on 5 matching bases. V lost 4 bases and J 0 bases, leaving 19 bases between the germline ends. The CDR3 spans 18 residues. Germline lookup yields CDR1 SGHTA and CDR2 FQGTGA.

This chain links TRBV12-3 or TRBV12-4 with TRBJ2-7; D remains unclear. The CDR3 covers 14 residues. Trimming removed 2 bases at V and 2 bases at J, with 10 bases between. The CDR3 sequence is CASSLTLLTYEQYF. In DNA form, the CDR3 reads TGTGCCAGCAGTTTAACACTACTGACCTACGAGCAGTACTTC.

This clonotype has just a few counts. J is TRBJ2-7 and V is TRBV4-1; D ambiguous. The V end was cut by 1 base, the J end by 3 bases, with 7 bases between. This CDR3 contains 13 residues. Germline values: CDR1 MGHRA, CDR2 YSYEKL. The CDR3 bases are TGCGCCAGCAGCCAAGGGCCGGGCTACGAGCAGTACTTC. Amino acid sequence: CASSQGPGYEQYF.

A single count supports this clonotype. CDR3 sequence: CASSRVTGGSQETQYF. The CDR3 nucleotides read TGTGCCAGCAGCCGTGTGACAGGGGGTTCCCAAGAGACCCAGTACTTC. This chain links TRBV3-1 with TRBJ2-5, with 9 bases that match TRBD1. CDR3 length: 16 residues. The V and J ends lost 4 bases and 1 base, in that order; junction bases with no gene match: 7. Germline assignment: CDR1 LGHDT and CDR2 YNNKEL (reference sequence).

On this clonotype: The junction and the germline gene differ at one end; a read error may be behind it. The chain uses TRBV6-6 and TRBJ1-5, with D unclear. The germline V gene encodes CDR1 MNHNY and CDR2 SVGAGI (reference sequence). The CDR3 runs 10 residues. The CDR3 here is CASSIQPQHF. CDR3 sequence (DNA): TGTGCCAGCAGCATTCAGCCCCAGCATTTT.

In this sample, this clonotype turned up many times. The V gene is TRBV27, the J gene TRBJ2-7, with no clear D. V lost 2 bases and J lost 2, with 7 bases in between. The CDR3 is 13 residues long. Germline V CDR1 and CDR2: MNHEY, SMNVEV (reference sequence). In DNA form, the CDR3 reads TGTGCCAGCAGTTTAGGGCAGCCCTACGAGCAGTACTTC. Encoded protein: CASSLGQPYEQYF.

The V gene is TRBV7-9, the J gene TRBJ2-7; D is undetermined. Germline lookup yields CDR1 SEHNR and CDR2 FQNEAQ (reference sequence). The CDR3 is made up of 15 amino acids. V lost 1 base, J lost 1 base, and 11 bases lay in between. The chain's CDR3 is CASSLDYEMSYEQYF. DNA for the CDR3: TGTGCCAGCAGCTTAGACTACGAGATGTCCTACGAGCAGTACTTC.

V usage is TRBV29-1 and J usage is TRBJ2-1; 14 bases line up with TRBD2. The CDR3 has 15 amino acids. Germline V gene sequence: CDR1 SQVTM, CDR2 ANQGSEA. J gave up 3 bases and V 5 bases, and 3 bases lay outside the gene matches. This chain's CDR3 is CSVQGLAGDYNEQFF. The DNA of the CDR3 is TGCAGCGTTCAGGGACTAGCGGGGGACTACAATGAGCAGTTCTTC.

The genes are TRBV12-3 or TRBV12-4 and TRBJ2-5; no clear D gene. This CDR3 has 17 residues. V lost 6 bases, J lost 3 bases, and 23 bases lay in between. The CDR3 sequence: CASRNSATWTGKETQYF. Written as DNA, the CDR3 is TGTGCCAGCAGGAACTCGGCGACCTGGACGGGCAAAGAGACCCAGTACTTC.

This clonotype was found a few times. This sequence joins TRBV12-3 or TRBV12-4 and TRBJ2-3, with D perhaps assigned TRBD1 or TRBD2 (5 bases each). The CDR3 covers 15 residues. The V end was cut by 4 bases, the J end by 6 bases, with 17 bases between. CDR3 nucleotide sequence: TGTGCCAGCAGTTCGGGATCCGGGGCGTTGGATACGCAGTATTTT. Encoded protein: CASSSGSGALDTQYF.

The gene calls are TRBV7-9 and TRBJ1-2, with D perhaps matching TRBD1 (6 bases). The germline gives CDR1 SEHNR, CDR2 FQNEAQ (reference sequence). Trimming removed 5 bases from V and 7 bases from J, with 20 bases in between. The CDR3 contains 15 residues. This CDR3 is CASSPLKRGAPGYTF. The CDR3 DNA follows: TGTGCCAGCAGCCCCCTTAAGCGGGGGGCGCCTGGCTACACCTTC.